This is a list of T cell receptor beta chains from one sample in a study of cytomegalovirus exposure and HLA in healthy donors. Here immunoSEQ multiplex PCR was the method, and the copy in TCRdb shows in-frame clones only, minus some. The sample lists some 120,000 clones, approximately 15% occurring once. The sample was PBMCs. The receptors shown here come from a young woman in good health and CMV-seronegative. CDR3s include the opening cysteine and the closing phenylalanine or tryptophan. The order of the fields is D gene, clone size, J gene, V gene, CDR3 DNA, CDR3 protein. The D gene is left open where the match is weak. A row's size may be missing; if present it is once, few, many or a size class.

D gene: .
clone size: few
J gene: TRBJ2-1
V gene: TRBV30
CDR3 DNA: TGTGCCTGGAGTGTCAGGAGGGGCTACAATGAGCAGTTCTTC
CDR3 protein: CAWSVRRGYNEQFF

D gene: TRBD1
clone size: .
J gene: TRBJ2-7
V gene: TRBV23-1
CDR3 DNA: TGCGCCAGCAGTCAATCGGGGACAGGGTTCTACGAGCAGTACTTC
CDR3 protein: CASSQSGTGFYEQYF

D gene: TRBD2
clone size: .
J gene: TRBJ2-2
V gene: TRBV19
CDR3 DNA: TGTGTCCCGGCTAGCGGGCCCACCGGGGAGCTGTTTTTT
CDR3 protein: CVPASGPTGELFF

D gene: TRBD1
clone size: few
J gene: TRBJ1-2
V gene: TRBV7-2
CDR3 DNA: TGTGCCAGCAGCTTAGGAGGGGGCGGAGGCTACACCTTC
CDR3 protein: CASSLGGGGGYTF

D gene: .
clone size: few
J gene: TRBJ2-7
V gene: TRBV9
CDR3 DNA: TGTGCCAGCAGCGTAAGGGGCGAGGTGCAAGAGCAGTACTTC
CDR3 protein: CASSVRGEVQEQYF

D gene: TRBD1
clone size: few
J gene: TRBJ1-5
V gene: TRBV30
CDR3 DNA: TGTGCCTGGGGACAGGGAGGGCCCCAGCATTTT
CDR3 protein: CAWGQGGPQHF

D gene: TRBD1
clone size: .
J gene: TRBJ1-3
V gene: TRBV28
CDR3 DNA: TGTGCCAGCAGTCAGGGGGCTGTTGGAAACACCATATATTTT
CDR3 protein: CASSQGAVGNTIYF

D gene: TRBD1
clone size: .
J gene: TRBJ1-6
V gene: TRBV7-8
CDR3 DNA: TGTGCCAGCAGCCAACGGACAGGGAAAAATTCACCCCTCCACTTT
CDR3 protein: CASSQRTGKNSPLHF

D gene: TRBD1
clone size: .
J gene: TRBJ2-2
V gene: TRBV10-1
CDR3 DNA: TGCGCCAGCAGGAGCTACAGGGGGACCGGGGAGCTCTTTTTT
CDR3 protein: CASRSYRGTGELFF

D gene: .
clone size: few
J gene: TRBJ2-1
V gene: TRBV15
CDR3 DNA: TGTGCCACCAGCAGAGATGGGGCGGGATACAATGAGCAGTTCTTC
CDR3 protein: CATSRDGAGYNEQFF

D gene: TRBD2
clone size: few
J gene: TRBJ2-7
V gene: TRBV5-1
CDR3 DNA: TGCGCCAGCAGCTTGATAGCGGGAGGAAACTACGAGCAGTACTTC
CDR3 protein: CASSLIAGGNYEQYF